Following are 9 T cell receptor beta chains from one sample sequenced in a study of OX40 agonist ivuxolimab in advanced cancers. Libraries were prepared by immunoSEQ multiplex PCR; TCRdb keeps only in-frame clonotypes and omits some of them. This table holds under 45,000 clones, around four fifths found once. This sample comprised CD4+ or CD8+ T cells sorted from blood, obtained in a trial of the OX40 agonist ivuxolimab. The receptors stem from an adult with an advanced solid tumor such as melanoma, head and neck, liver or kidney cancer.

The chain couples TRBV5-1 to TRBJ2-1; TRBD2 agrees at 10 bases. J gave up 0 bases and V 4 bases, and 10 bases lay outside the gene matches. Looked up from germline, CDR1 is SGHRS and CDR2 is YFSETQ. The CDR3 has 18 residues. CDR3 coding DNA: TGCGCCAGCAGCCCCGAGCTAGCGGGAGAGAGCTCCTACAATGAGCAGTTCTTC. Translation gives CASSPELAGESSYNEQFF.

The chain links TRBV4-1 to TRBJ2-7, with D maybe TRBD1 (5 bases). Trimming removed 7 bases from V and 2 bases from J, with 15 bases in between. Germline V CDR1 and CDR2: MGHRA, YSYEKL. The CDR3 is made up of 14 amino acids. CDR3: CASTTTEGAYEQYF. DNA for the CDR3: TGCGCCAGCACCACGACGGAAGGGGCCTACGAGCAGTACTTC.

The sample holds a few counts of this clone. The junction departs from the called germline gene at one end, perhaps through a read error. In nucleotides, the CDR3 is TGTGCCAGCAGCCAGGGCAGGCTAACTCTTGGAGATTTT. The encoded protein is CASSQGRLTLGDF. This chain connects TRBV5-6 to TRBJ1-3; perhaps TRBD1 as D (5 bases). CDR3 length: 13 residues. Germline lookup yields CDR1 SGHDT and CDR2 YYEEEE.

In this sample, this clone turned up a few times. The CDR3 DNA reads as TGTGCCGCGGGGGGAATCGACTATGGCTACACCTTC. It encodes CAAGGIDYGYTF. The chain uses TRBV7-9 and TRBJ1-2; a weak D match, TRBD1 (5 bases). CDR1 and CDR2 (germline): SEHNR, FQNEAQ (reference sequence). Deletions cut 11 bases from V and 3 bases from J, with 13 bases between. CDR3 size: 12 residues.

This chain joins TRBV19 and TRBJ2-7; D uncertain. The CDR3 covers 14 residues. Deletions cut 3 bases from V and 5 bases from J, with 14 bases between. CDR1 and CDR2 (germline): LNHDA, SQIVND (reference sequence). The chain's CDR3 is CASSISLGLDEQYF. Written as DNA, the CDR3 is TGTGCCAGTAGTATCTCTCTGGGTCTCGACGAGCAGTACTTC.

The chain couples TRBV7-2 to TRBJ2-2; TRBD2 matches 9 bases. This CDR3 is 16 amino acids long. Germline-derived CDR1 and CDR2 are SGHTA and FQGNSA. V dropped 3 bases and J dropped 7; count of bases not matched to a gene: 9. The CDR3 spells CASSLGTRLAVGELFF. The CDR3 nucleotides are TGTGCCAGCAGCTTGGGGACCCGACTAGCGGTCGGGGAGCTGTTTTTT.

This chain joins TRBV2 and TRBJ2-3; 8 nucleotides line up with TRBD2. Germline loops: CDR1 SNHLY, CDR2 FYNNEI. V trimming: 3 bases; J trimming: 4 bases; junction bases outside the gene matches: 6. The CDR3 totals 15 residues. DNA of the CDR3: TGTGCCAGCAGTGAGAGCGGGAGTTATTCAGATACGCAGTATTTT. Encoded protein: CASSESGSYSDTQYF.

CDR3 amino acids: CASMSGTGVFRSQHF. The CDR3 DNA reads as TGTGCCAGCATGTCCGGGACAGGGGTTTTTCGGTCCCAGCATTTT. The chain uses TRBV6-5 and TRBJ1-5, with 10 bases identical to TRBD1. CDR1 is MNHEY, CDR2 SVGAGI, per germline. Losses at the gene ends were 7 bases for V and 11 bases for J; bases not matched to a gene: 14. This CDR3 contains 15 residues.

The chain carries TRBV7-9 and TRBJ1-1, with a weak D call TRBD1 (6 bases). Per the germline V gene, CDR1 is SEHNR and CDR2 is FQNEAQ (reference sequence). CDR3 length equals 17 residues. V was clipped by 3 bases and J by 1 base, with 18 bases between them. The CDR3 sequence is CASSFPVTTGENTEAFF. The CDR3 region has the DNA TGTGCCAGCAGCTTCCCAGTGACGACAGGAGAGAACACTGAAGCTTTCTTT.